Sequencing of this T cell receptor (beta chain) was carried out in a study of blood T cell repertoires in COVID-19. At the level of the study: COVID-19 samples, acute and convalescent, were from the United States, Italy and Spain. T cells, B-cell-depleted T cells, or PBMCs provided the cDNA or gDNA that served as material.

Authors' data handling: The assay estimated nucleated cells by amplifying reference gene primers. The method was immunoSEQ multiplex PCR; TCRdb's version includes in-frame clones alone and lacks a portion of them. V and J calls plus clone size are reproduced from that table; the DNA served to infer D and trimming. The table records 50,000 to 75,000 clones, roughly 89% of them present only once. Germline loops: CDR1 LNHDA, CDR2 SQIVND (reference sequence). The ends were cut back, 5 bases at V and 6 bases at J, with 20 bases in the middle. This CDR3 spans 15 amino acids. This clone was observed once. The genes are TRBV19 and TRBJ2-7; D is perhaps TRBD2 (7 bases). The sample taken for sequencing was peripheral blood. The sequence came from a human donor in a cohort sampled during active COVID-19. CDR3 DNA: TGTGCCAGTAGTGTGACTAGCTCGCAAGGGGGCGAGCAGTACTTC. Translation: CASSVTSSQGGEQYF.